This entry describes one T cell receptor beta chain. Antigen unknown. The data were obtained in a study of T-cell reconstitution after alpha-beta-depleted transplantation in children. Preparing the TCRbeta library involved the use of unique molecular identifiers. A single record per CDR3 protein comes from TCRdb applying MiXCR to the PCR reads. In the table there are around 580,000 distinct CDR3 sequences, 23% of which are singletons. Broader study findings: As was reported, about two months after transplant, alpha-beta T cells came from several hundred expanded graft clones. A year post-transplant, T-cell counts and diversity derived mostly from newly produced T cells. Diversity of TCRbeta at day 60 was high in some patients, arising from surviving recipient T cells and thymic progenitors.

Germline V gene lookup returns CDR1 DFQATT and CDR2 SNEGSKA (reference sequence). CDR3 length: 15 amino acids. This TCR derives from a boy under two years old who had a stem cell transplant for acute myeloid leukemia, so the T cells may come from the graft donor. Specimen: PBMCs, mostly from graft donor cells, collected 360 days after TCRalphabeta/CD19-depleted stem cell transplant. The chain uses TRBV20-1 and TRBJ1-5, with TRBD1 matching over 9 bases. The CDR3 sequence is CRTKTGGKSNQPQHF. In DNA, the CDR3 is TGCAGAACTAAAACAGGGGGCAAGAGCAATCAGCCCCAGCATTTT.